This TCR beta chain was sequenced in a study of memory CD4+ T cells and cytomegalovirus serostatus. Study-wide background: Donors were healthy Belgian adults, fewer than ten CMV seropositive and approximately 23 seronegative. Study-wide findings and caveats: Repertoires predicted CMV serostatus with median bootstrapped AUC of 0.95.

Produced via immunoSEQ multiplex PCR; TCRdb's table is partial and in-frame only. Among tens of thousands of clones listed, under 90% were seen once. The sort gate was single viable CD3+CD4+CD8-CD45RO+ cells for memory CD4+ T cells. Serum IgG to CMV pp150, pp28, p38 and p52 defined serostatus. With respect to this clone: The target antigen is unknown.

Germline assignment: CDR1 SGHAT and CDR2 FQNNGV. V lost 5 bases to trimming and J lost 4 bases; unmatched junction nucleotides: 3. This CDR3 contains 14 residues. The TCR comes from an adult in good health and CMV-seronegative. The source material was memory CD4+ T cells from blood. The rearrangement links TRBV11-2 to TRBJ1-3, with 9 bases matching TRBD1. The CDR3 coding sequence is TGTGCCAGCAGCCTAGGGACAGGGGGAAACACCATATATTTT. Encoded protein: CASSLGTGGNTIYF.